This T cell receptor beta chain was sequenced during a study of T cells in Graves' hyperthyroidism and ophthalmopathy. Across the study: Peripheral blood collection took place at initial diagnosis, before any treatment.

Amplification of TCR beta CDR3 regions used RNA as the template. Using the HTBI primer set, a first-round RT-PCR was run on the TCR CDR3. TCRdb redid the calling of the multiplex PCR reads with MiXCR, one entry per CDR3 protein. The sample lists hundreds of thousands of distinct CDR3 sequences; roughly 15% were seen once. The study excluded patients with uncontrolled infection, other autoimmune disease, pregnancy or lactation. Fresh 10 ml peripheral blood yielded PBMCs. The specimen sequenced was blood. This clonotype was obtained from a young man with Graves' ophthalmopathy.

CDR3 DNA sequence: TGTGCCACCCGACAGGGGGGCACCGGGGAGCTGTTTTTT. Encoded protein: CATRQGGTGELFF. The chain combines TRBV10-3 with TRBJ2-2; the match to TRBD1 covers 9 bases. The ends lost 10 bases at V and 4 bases at J; junction bases unmatched: 4. CDR3 length equals 13 residues. Germline CDR1 ENHRY, CDR2 SYGVKD.